These 5 T cell receptor beta chains came from one sample sequenced in a study of T cell clonality in common variable immunodeficiency. Produced via immunoSEQ multiplex PCR; TCRdb's table is partial and in-frame only. Altogether approximately 60,000 clones were found in the sample, and no singletons occur. The sample comprised peripheral blood mononuclear cells. The receptor set was obtained from a person aged 18-70 years in good health.

This clone appeared many times. The sequence runs out 3 residues before the end of the CDR3; the remainder is reconstructed from the germline J gene. The V gene is TRBV5-1, the J gene TRBJ2-2, with TRBD2 matching over 7 bases. CDR1 and CDR2 from the germline V gene are SGHRS and YFSETQ. With V trimmed by 6 bases and J by 1 base, 3 bases remained unmatched. This CDR3 is 14 amino acids long. Here the CDR3 reads CASTPGGNTGELFF. CDR3 DNA (partial): TGCGCCAGCACCCCGGGGGGGAACACCGGGGAG.

This clone was counted at least ten times. The sequenced CDR3 bases are TGTGCCAGCAGTAATAGCGGGAGTTCCTACAATGAG. Its translation: CASSNSGSSYNE. The entire CDR3 sequence reads CASSNSGSSYNEQFF. This chain links TRBV6-2 or TRBV6-3 with TRBJ2-1; 9 bases agree with TRBD2. The CDR3 end falls 3 residues outside the read, so it is completed with the germline J gene. Germline loops: CDR1 MNHEY, CDR2 SVGEGT. The junction had 3 bases not matched to a gene; V was cut back by 5 bases and J by 1 base. The CDR3 has 15 residues.

This clone turned up a few times. Read data end 3 residues before the CDR3 end; the end is taken from the germline J gene. The gene calls are TRBV5-5 and TRBJ2-3, with D maybe TRBD2 (6 bases). The CDR3 loop spans 15 amino acids. The germline CDR1 and CDR2 sequences are SGHKS and YYEKEE (reference sequence). The sequenced CDR3 bases are TGTGCCAGCACAACAGTAGCGGCGCCTCTGGAGACG. Translated, it gives CASTTVAAPLET. The CDR3 in its entirety is CASTTVAAPLETQYF.

This clone was seen at least ten times. The read halts 3 residues ahead of the CDR3 end, with the missing end drawn from the germline J gene. V and J are TRBV20-1 and TRBJ1-2; possibly TRBD1 for D (5 bases). V was shortened by 2 bases and J by 4 bases, with 11 bases between the two germline ends. The CDR3 length is 13 residues. Germline assignment: CDR1 DFQATT and CDR2 SNEGSKA (reference sequence). CDR3 DNA, as far as it was read: TGCAGTGCTAGACCAGGGTATGGCTATGGC. Its translation: CSARPGYGYG. The complete CDR3 reads CSARPGYGYGYTF.

This clone showed up many times. The DNA ends 3 residues before the CDR3 does, and the rest of the CDR3 is filled in from the germline J gene. V usage is TRBV20-1 and J usage is TRBJ2-1, with a possible D match to TRBD2 (6 bases). CDR1 is DFQATT, CDR2 SNEGSKA, per germline (reference sequence). V was cut by 5 bases and J by 8 bases, with 10 bases left in between. The CDR3 contains 11 residues. The sequenced part of the CDR3 DNA is TGCAGTGCTTATAGCGGAGATGAG. Protein sequence: CSAYSGDE. In full, the CDR3 is CSAYSGDEQFF.